These 20 T cell receptor beta chains share one sample of origin, sequenced in a study of shared clonotypes between healthy human individuals. Measured with immunoSEQ multiplex PCR; TCRdb has only the in-frame clones, and not every one. The sample lists around 700,000 clones, roughly 70% occurring once. The specimen sequenced was memory CD4+ T cells sorted from blood. The sample's subset: CD45RA-negative fraction. The receptors originated from a woman aged 25-40 years in good health.

V usage is TRBV10-3 and J usage is TRBJ2-7, with D possibly matching TRBD1 (5 bases). Germline assignment: CDR1 ENHRY and CDR2 SYGVKD. The CDR3 loop spans 17 amino acids. The V end lost 0 bases, the J end lost 6 bases, and 21 bases lay between the germline ends. The CDR3 nucleotides read TGTGCCATCAGTGAGTCTGGACAAGGCATAGGGATCTCCGAGCAGTACTTC. This sequence encodes CAISESGQGIGISEQYF.

The rearrangement links TRBV29-1 to TRBJ2-1; no reliable D call. V was shortened by 4 bases and J by 10 bases, with 11 bases between the two germline ends. The germline V gene has CDR1 SQVTM and CDR2 ANQGSEA. CDR3 length: 11 residues. The CDR3 sequence is CSVGDTAEQFF. The CDR3 region has the DNA TGCAGCGTTGGTGACACCGCCGAGCAGTTCTTC.

The V call is TRBV28, the J call TRBJ2-3; 7 nucleotides match TRBD2. Unmatched junction bases numbered 2, after V lost 6 bases and J lost 2 bases. Germline V gene lookup returns CDR1 MDHEN and CDR2 SYDVKM. CDR3 size: 13 residues. The CDR3 loop is CASRAGVTDTQYF. CDR3 nucleotide sequence: TGTGCCAGCAGGGCGGGGGTCACAGATACGCAGTATTTT.

The J gene is TRBJ2-2, the V gene TRBV18, with D tentatively TRBD2 (6 bases). Germline V gene data show CDR1 as KGHSH and CDR2 as LQKENI. Trimming cost V 0 bases and J 2 bases, with 13 bases left between them. CDR3 size: 17 residues. CDR3 region: CASSPPNIGTNTGELFF. For the CDR3, the DNA is TGTGCCAGCTCACCACCGAATATCGGGACTAACACCGGGGAGCTGTTTTTT.

The V call is TRBV27, the J call TRBJ1-1, with TRBD1 matching 9 bases. The CDR3 is 14 residues long. V lost 5 bases to trimming and J lost 5 bases; unmatched junction nucleotides: 6. Per germline, CDR1 MNHEY and CDR2 SMNVEV (reference sequence). CDR3 in DNA: TGTGCCAGCAGTCCCCACAGGGGGCGTACTGAAGCTTTCTTT. This gives the protein CASSPHRGRTEAFF.

This chain links TRBV18 with TRBJ2-5, with unresolved D. Trimming stripped 5 bases from V and 5 bases from J, with 6 bases between. The CDR3 runs to 11 residues. Germline-derived CDR1 and CDR2 are KGHSH and LQKENI. CDR3 DNA: TGTGCCAGCTCATCCGTCGAGACCCAGTACTTC. Amino acid sequence: CASSSVETQYF. Using reference TRBV18 and TRBJ2-5 for the parts outside the CDR3, the full variable domain is NAGVMQNPRHLVRRRGQEARLRCSPMKGHSHVYWYRQLPEEGLKFMVYLQKENIIDESGMPKERFSAEFPKEGPSILRIQQVVRGDSAAYFCASSSVETQYFGPGTRLLVL.

CDR3 in DNA: TGTGCCAGCAGTTCCCCCGCTTACGGGACAGGGGATGGCTACACCTTC. It specifies CASSSPAYGTGDGYTF. The rearrangement joins TRBV28 to TRBJ1-2; 10 bases map to TRBD1. Trimming took 4 bases from V and 6 from J; bases not matched to a gene: 11. This CDR3 region has 16 residues. From germline, CDR1 is MDHEN and CDR2 SYDVKM.

This clone occurred a few times. The chain employs TRBV5-6 and TRBJ2-5; the D is unclear. Trimming pared 0 bases from V and 3 bases from J, leaving 9 bases between. The CDR3 totals 14 residues. Germline V CDR1 and CDR2: SGHDT, YYEEEE. CDR3 coding DNA: TGTGCCAGCAGCTTGGTCTCACACAAAGAGACCCAGTACTTC. It is translated as CASSLVSHKETQYF.

The chain combines TRBV11-2 with TRBJ1-4, with D uncertain. V was shortened by 5 bases and J by 8 bases, with 18 bases between the two germline ends. Germline V gene data show CDR1 as SGHAT and CDR2 as FQNNGV. The CDR3 spans 15 residues. The CDR3 here is CASSQEERIREKLFF. Here the CDR3 DNA reads TGTGCCAGCAGCCAAGAAGAGAGAATAAGGGAAAAACTGTTTTTT.

The gene calls are TRBV6-5 and TRBJ1-1; D is uncertain. The CDR3 runs 15 residues. V dropped 6 bases and J dropped 1 base, with 15 bases sitting between them. Germline CDR1 MNHEY, CDR2 SVGAGI. Here the CDR3 DNA reads TGTGCCAGCAGCTCTACAAGGTACACGAACACTGAAGCTTTCTTT. Its protein product is CASSSTRYTNTEAFF.

The chain links TRBV7-9 to TRBJ1-4; TRBD1 agrees at 7 bases. Germline V lookup: CDR1 SEHNR, CDR2 FQNEAQ (reference sequence). The CDR3 contains 15 residues. V lost 4 bases to trimming and J lost 8 bases; unmatched junction nucleotides: 10. Here the CDR3 DNA reads TGTGCCAGCAGCTGGGACCGGTGGACAGGAGAAAAACTGTTTTTT. It encodes CASSWDRWTGEKLFF.

This rearrangement joins TRBV2 to TRBJ2-7; D is possibly TRBD1 (7 bases). The ends were cut back, 4 bases at V and 5 bases at J, with 15 bases in the middle. Germline V lookup: CDR1 SNHLY, CDR2 FYNNEI. This CDR3 has 14 residues. DNA of the CDR3: TGTGCCAGCAGTGTTGGAGGGGGCGGAAACGAGCAGTACTTC. Encoded protein: CASSVGGGGNEQYF.

The chain links TRBV6-1 to TRBJ2-7; perhaps TRBD2 as D (6 bases). V was shortened by 5 bases and J by 2 bases, with 13 bases between the two germline ends. Germline CDR1 reads MNHNS; CDR2 reads SASEGT. CDR3 length equals 14 residues. This chain's CDR3 is CASSLLRGAYEQYF. The DNA of the CDR3 is TGTGCCAGCAGTCTCCTGCGGGGTGCCTACGAGCAGTACTTC.

This clone was seen a few times. Different DNA sequences within this sample yield the same CDR3. The chain joins TRBV9 to TRBJ2-3; D gene uncertain. CDR1 is SGDLS and CDR2 is YYNGEE in the germline V gene. Trimming took 2 bases from V and 1 from J, leaving 5 bases between them. CDR3 length: 13 amino acids. The CDR3 sequence: CASSVTGTDTQYF. As DNA, the CDR3 is TGTGCCAGCAGCGTGACCGGCACAGATACGCAGTATTTT.

V gene TRBV18 combines with J gene TRBJ2-3; TRBD2 agrees at 13 bases. The CDR3 loop spans 19 amino acids. Germline values: CDR1 KGHSH, CDR2 LQKENI. V was pared by 0 bases and J by 4 bases, with 10 bases of the junction left unmatched. The DNA for the CDR3 is TGTGCCAGCTCACCACCGGCAGGGACTAGCGGGATAACGTCAGATACGCAGTATTTT. Protein product: CASSPPAGTSGITSDTQYF. Looking up the rest from reference TRBV18 and TRBJ2-3 gives the full variable domain: NAGVMQNPRHLVRRRGQEARLRCSPMKGHSHVYWYRQLPEEGLKFMVYLQKENIIDESGMPKERFSAEFPKEGPSILRIQQVVRGDSAAYFCASSPPAGTSGITSDTQYFGPGTRLTVL.

The chain is built from TRBV7-2 and TRBJ1-5; D may be TRBD1 (6 bases). CDR3 length equals 15 residues. The germline V and J ends were trimmed by 2 bases and 8 bases, with 16 bases remaining between them. Germline loops: CDR1 SGHTA, CDR2 FQGNSA. CDR3 nucleotide sequence: TGTGCCAGCAGCTTAACGGGGGCCCCTCTTGAGCCCCAGCATTTT. It yields the protein CASSLTGAPLEPQHF.

This chain uses TRBV7-7 with TRBJ2-5; 7 bases fit TRBD1. The CDR3 runs 15 residues. J gave up 2 bases and V 5 bases, and 8 bases lay outside the gene matches. Germline-derived CDR1 and CDR2 are SSHAT and FNYEAQ (reference sequence). The CDR3 sequence: CASSPNPGQQETQYF. CDR3 coding DNA: TGTGCCAGCAGCCCAAACCCGGGACAGCAAGAGACCCAGTACTTC.

This clone appeared a single time. The chain links TRBV7-9 to TRBJ1-3, with TRBD1 as a possible D gene (6 bases). The CDR3 is 13 residues long. CDR1 SEHNR and CDR2 FQNEAQ come from the germline V gene (reference sequence). V was trimmed by 5 bases and J by 7 bases, leaving 12 bases between them. DNA of the CDR3: TGTGCCAGCAGCATCACAGGGAGCAACACCATATATTTT. It specifies CASSITGSNTIYF.

V gene TRBV20-1 combines with J gene TRBJ1-6, with D unresolved. The CDR3 is made up of 11 amino acids. CDR1 and CDR2 (germline): DFQATT, SNEGSKA (reference sequence). V lost 5 bases, J lost 13 bases, and 12 bases lay in between. The CDR3 loop is CSAPSGGPLHF. For the CDR3, the DNA is TGCAGTGCTCCCTCGGGTGGGCCCCTCCACTTT.

This clone was detected only once. The rearrangement uses TRBV4-2 and TRBJ1-2; a weak D match, TRBD1 (5 bases). Deletions cut 1 base from V and 1 base from J, with 10 bases between. CDR1 and CDR2 from the germline V gene are LGHNA and YNFKEQ. This CDR3 region has 15 residues. The CDR3 region is CASSQGRRGNYGYTF. DNA for the CDR3: TGTGCCAGCAGCCAAGGAAGGAGGGGTAACTATGGCTACACCTTC.